Sequencing of this T cell receptor (beta chain) was carried out in a study of control samples from healthy donors and cancer patients. Clones were read by immunoSEQ multiplex PCR, and TCRdb kept only the in-frame ones, dropping some. Altogether under 85,000 clones are present, over 85% being singletons, with the ten largest covering around 5.1%. CDR1 is SGDLS, CDR2 YYNGEE, per germline. V lost 4 bases, J lost 4 bases, and 11 bases lay in between. The CDR3 contains 13 residues. The chain uses TRBV9 and TRBJ1-1; no clear D gene. This sequence was found in a man in his sixties with colorectal cancer. The sample was PBMCs. The chain's CDR3 is CASSYVVGTEAFF. DNA for the CDR3: TGTGCCAGCAGCTATGTTGTTGGCACTGAAGCTTTCTTT.